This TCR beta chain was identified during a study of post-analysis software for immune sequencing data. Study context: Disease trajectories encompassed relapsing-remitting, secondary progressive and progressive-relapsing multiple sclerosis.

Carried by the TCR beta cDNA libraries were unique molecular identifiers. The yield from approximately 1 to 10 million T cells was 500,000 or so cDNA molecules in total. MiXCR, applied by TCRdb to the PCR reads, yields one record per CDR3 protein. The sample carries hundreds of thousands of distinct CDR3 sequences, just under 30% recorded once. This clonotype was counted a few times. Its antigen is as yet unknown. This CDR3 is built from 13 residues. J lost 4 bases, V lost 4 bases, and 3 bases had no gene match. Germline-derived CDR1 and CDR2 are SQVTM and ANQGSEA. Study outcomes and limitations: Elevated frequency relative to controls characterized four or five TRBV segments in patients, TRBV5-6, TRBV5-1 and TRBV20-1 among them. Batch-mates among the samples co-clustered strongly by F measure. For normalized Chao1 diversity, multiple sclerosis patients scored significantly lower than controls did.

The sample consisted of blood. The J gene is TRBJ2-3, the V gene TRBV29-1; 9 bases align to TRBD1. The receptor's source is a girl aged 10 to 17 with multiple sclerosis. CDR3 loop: CSVVTGGADTQYF. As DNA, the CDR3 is TGCAGCGTTGTGACAGGGGGAGCAGATACGCAGTATTTT.